This TCR beta chain was profiled in a study of cytomegalovirus exposure and HLA in healthy donors. Whole-study findings and limits: A later analysis by the authors found several of the most significant clusters apparently linked to common viral pathogens.

PCR used 60 Vbeta primers and 13 Jbeta primers. The table came from immunoSEQ multiplex PCR; TCRdb's copy has only in-frame clones and leaves some out. The sample has some 91,000 clones; about 68% are singletons. CDR3 length equals 13 residues. The germline V gene has CDR1 SGDLS and CDR2 YYNGEE. V lost 1 base, J lost 8 bases, and 7 bases lay in between. To note about this clone: Antigen unknown.

This TCR derives from a human donor in good health. Sequences were obtained from PBMCs. V usage is TRBV9 and J usage is TRBJ1-6; D perhaps matches TRBD1 (5 bases). CDR3 nucleotides: TGTGCCAGCAGCGTACAGGGCGATTCACCCCTCCACTTT. It yields the protein CASSVQGDSPLHF.